Presented here are 21 T cell receptor beta chains from one specimen sequenced in a study of cytomegalovirus exposure and HLA in healthy donors. TCRdb's table, derived via immunoSEQ multiplex PCR, lists solely in-frame clones and lacks some. The table has over 85,000 clones, about 95% seen once. The specimen sequenced was PBMCs. The receptors shown here come from a woman between 18 and 30 years old in good health and CMV-seronegative.

The CDR3 sequence: CASRRGNYGYTF. Written as DNA, the CDR3 is TGTGCCAGCCGTAGGGGAAACTATGGCTACACCTTC. The chain carries TRBV2 and TRBJ1-2; D is possibly TRBD1 (5 bases). The CDR3 covers 12 residues. With 8 bases removed from V and 2 bases from J, the gap between germline ends came to 9 bases. Germline CDR1 is SNHLY and CDR2 is FYNNEI.

V is TRBV30 and J is TRBJ2-6, with a possible D match to TRBD1 (6 bases). The germline gives CDR1 GTSNPN, CDR2 SVGIG (reference sequence). The CDR3 runs to 15 residues. V lost 7 bases and J lost 1, with 14 bases in between. The DNA for the CDR3 is TGTGCCTTACAGGGTTCTAGTTCTGGGGCCAACGTCCTGACTTTC. Translating it yields CALQGSSSGANVLTF.

In this sample, this clone turned up once. This sample also contains other DNA sequences that code for the same CDR3. This chain links TRBV4-1 with TRBJ1-4; 9 bases are a match to TRBD1. Looked up from germline, CDR1 is MGHRA and CDR2 is YSYEKL. Trimming removed 1 base from V and 8 bases from J; junction bases left unmatched: 2. The CDR3 is made up of 14 amino acids. The CDR3 bases are TGCGCCAGCAGCCAAGGGACAGGGGACGAAAAACTGTTTTTT. Its translation is CASSQGTGDEKLFF.

This chain uses TRBV4-1 with TRBJ2-5, with D maybe TRBD2 (7 bases). This CDR3 has 15 residues. Trimming removed 7 bases at V and 2 bases at J, with 17 bases between. The germline V gene has CDR1 MGHRA and CDR2 YSYEKL. This CDR3 is CASKVGGGPQETQYF. DNA for the CDR3: TGCGCCAGCAAGGTGGGGGGGGGCCCTCAAGAGACCCAGTACTTC.

This chain links TRBV27 with TRBJ2-5; 8 nucleotides match TRBD1. The CDR3 runs to 13 residues. Unmatched junction bases numbered 9, after V lost 11 bases and J lost 4 bases. Per germline, CDR1 MNHEY and CDR2 SMNVEV (reference sequence). The CDR3 DNA reads as TGTGCCGCCCGGACAGGGAATGGAGAGACCCAGTACTTC. This encodes CAARTGNGETQYF.

This chain joins TRBV5-8 and TRBJ2-2, with D possibly being TRBD2 (6 bases). The V gene's germline CDR1 is SGHTS and CDR2 YDEGEE. V was shortened by 7 bases and J by 0 bases, with 19 bases between the two germline ends. There are 17 residues in the CDR3. The CDR3 loop is CASGGGLWGSNTGELFF. In DNA, the CDR3 is TGTGCCAGCGGTGGAGGGCTGTGGGGATCGAACACCGGGGAGCTGTTTTTT.

The V and J genes are TRBV7-9 and TRBJ1-1, with 10 bases matching TRBD1. Germline V gene sequence: CDR1 SEHNR, CDR2 FQNEAQ (reference sequence). This CDR3 has 15 residues. With V trimmed by 4 bases and J by 7 bases, 9 bases remained unmatched. CDR3 sequence: CASSSRDRGRVEAFF. CDR3 DNA sequence: TGTGCCAGCAGCTCCCGGGACAGGGGACGAGTTGAAGCTTTCTTT.

V gene TRBV19 combines with J gene TRBJ1-3; D not resolved. This CDR3 has 15 amino acids. Trimming took off 6 bases at V and 0 bases at J, with 12 bases between the two ends. Germline CDR1 and CDR2: LNHDA and SQIVND (reference sequence). CDR3 residues: CASRLGIGSGNTIYF. DNA for the CDR3: TGTGCCAGTAGACTAGGGATCGGCTCTGGAAACACCATATATTTT. The complete variable domain, with remaining parts taken from reference TRBV19 and TRBJ1-3, reads DGGITQSPKYLFRKEGQNVTLSCEQNLNHDAMYWYRQDPGQGLRLIYYSQIVNDFQKGDIAEGYSVSREKKESFPLTVTSAQKNPTAFYLCASRLGIGSGNTIYFGEGSWLTVV.

The rearrangement uses TRBV9 and TRBJ2-7; no clear D gene. Germline CDR1 reads SGDLS; CDR2 reads YYNGEE. This CDR3 is built from 16 residues. The V end lost 2 bases, the J end lost 0 bases, and 15 bases lay between the germline ends. The CDR3 sequence is CASSVSRSSLSYEQYF. CDR3 nucleotides: TGTGCCAGCAGCGTTTCTCGCTCAAGCCTCTCCTACGAGCAGTACTTC. The full variable domain, in which reference TRBV9 and TRBJ2-7 provide the parts outside the CDR3, is DSGVTQTPKHLITATGQRVTLRCSPRSGDLSVYWYQQSLDQGLQFLIQYYNGEERAKGNILERFSAQQFPDLHSELNLSSLELGDSALYFCASSVSRSSLSYEQYFGPGTRLTVT.

This clone has a count of ten or more. The V call is TRBV6-1, the J call TRBJ2-7; 7 nucleotides line up with TRBD1. The CDR3 loop spans 15 amino acids. Germline V lookup: CDR1 MNHNS, CDR2 SASEGT. Trimming took 6 bases from V and 3 from J; bases not matched to a gene: 11. CDR3 amino acids: CASSQDRAGLYEQYF. CDR3 DNA sequence: TGTGCCAGCAGCCAAGACAGGGCAGGTCTCTACGAGCAGTACTTC.

The genes are TRBV20-1 and TRBJ2-7; D is uncertain. In germline, CDR1 is DFQATT, CDR2 SNEGSKA (reference sequence). V lost 6 bases and J 2 bases, leaving 8 bases between the germline ends. There are 11 residues in the CDR3. For the CDR3, the DNA is TGCAGTGCCGACTCGGCCTACGAGCAGTACTTC. Protein sequence: CSADSAYEQYF.

V and J are TRBV5-1 and TRBJ2-2, with D possibly being TRBD2 (6 bases). The CDR3 has 15 residues. Germline V gives CDR1 SGHRS, CDR2 YFSETQ. V lost 2 bases and J 6 bases, leaving 14 bases between the germline ends. The CDR3 loop is CASSFLGGIAGELFF. The CDR3 bases are TGCGCCAGCAGCTTTTTGGGGGGAATTGCCGGGGAGCTGTTTTTT.

This chain joins TRBV6-4 and TRBJ2-5; 9 bases are shared with TRBD1. The trim removed 6 bases at V and 3 bases at J, leaving 8 bases unmatched. CDR3 length: 15 residues. CDR1 and CDR2 (germline): MRHNA, SNTAGT. The CDR3 DNA sequence: TGTGCCAGCAGACACCCGGGACAGGGAAAAGAGACCCAGTACTTC. It yields the protein CASRHPGQGKETQYF.

The genes are TRBV6-1 and TRBJ2-2; D not resolved. The CDR3 spans 13 residues. V lost 5 bases, J lost 1 base, and 5 bases lay in between. Germline V gene data show CDR1 as MNHNS and CDR2 as SASEGT. The CDR3 is CASSTQNTGELFF. CDR3 sequence (DNA): TGTGCCAGCAGTACACAGAACACCGGGGAGCTGTTTTTT.

The V and J genes are TRBV9 and TRBJ1-1, with 8 bases lining up with TRBD1. This CDR3 is built from 15 residues. V lost 3 bases to trimming and J lost 0 bases; unmatched junction nucleotides: 4. Germline V lookup: CDR1 SGDLS, CDR2 YYNGEE. CDR3 residues: CASSAPQGVNTEAFF. The DNA for the CDR3 is TGTGCCAGCAGCGCTCCACAGGGGGTGAACACTGAAGCTTTCTTT.

The V call is TRBV11-2, the J call TRBJ2-7, with a tentative D call TRBD1 (5 bases). The CDR3 covers 13 residues. Germline assignment: CDR1 SGHAT and CDR2 FQNNGV. The V and J ends lost 3 bases and 0 bases respectively, with 6 bases between them. The CDR3 nucleotides are TGTGCCAGCAGCTTTGGGGCCTCCTACGAGCAGTACTTC. Protein: CASSFGASYEQYF. Combining the CDR3 with reference TRBV11-2 and TRBJ2-7 gives the whole variable domain EAGVAQSPRYKIIEKRQSVAFWCNPISGHATLYWYQQILGQGPKLLIQFQNNGVVDDSQLPKDRFSAERLKGVDSTLKIQPAKLEDSAVYLCASSFGASYEQYFGPGTRLTVT.

The chain couples TRBV29-1 to TRBJ2-7; no firm D call. V dropped 0 bases and J dropped 6 bases, with 9 bases sitting between them. Germline V lookup: CDR1 SQVTM, CDR2 ANQGSEA. This CDR3 has 12 amino acids. The CDR3: CSVEESSSEQYF. The DNA of the CDR3 is TGCAGCGTTGAAGAGTCTTCTTCCGAGCAGTACTTC.

The rearrangement joins TRBV28 to TRBJ2-5, with 11 nucleotides matching TRBD2. V dropped 2 bases and J dropped 5; count of bases not matched to a gene: 7. CDR1 and CDR2 (germline): MDHEN, SYDVKM. This CDR3 comprises 16 residues. This CDR3 reads CASSLGLAGGLETQYF. In DNA form, the CDR3 reads TGTGCCAGCAGTTTAGGGCTAGCGGGGGGATTGGAGACCCAGTACTTC.

In this sample, this clone turned up once. V gene TRBV7-2 combines with J gene TRBJ2-1, with 8 bases identical to TRBD2. This CDR3 is built from 15 residues. V gave up 5 bases and J gave up 6 bases; unmatched junction bases: 9. Germline loops: CDR1 SGHTA, CDR2 FQGNSA. CDR3 in DNA: TGTGCCAGCAGCGTCTCAGCGGGAGCCCTCAATGAGCAGTTCTTC. Its translation is CASSVSAGALNEQFF.

V is TRBV27 and J is TRBJ1-2; D may be TRBD1 (6 bases). With 6 bases removed from V and 1 base from J, the gap between germline ends came to 9 bases. Germline V lookup: CDR1 MNHEY, CDR2 SMNVEV (reference sequence). This CDR3 region has 13 residues. The CDR3 spells CASSPQGNYGYTF. In DNA form, the CDR3 reads TGTGCCAGCAGCCCACAGGGTAACTATGGCTACACCTTC.

The chain combines TRBV19 with TRBJ2-3; TRBD2 matches 13 bases. Germline values: CDR1 LNHDA, CDR2 SQIVND (reference sequence). Trimming cost V 5 bases and J 2 bases; bases outside gene matches: 7. This CDR3 is 17 amino acids long. The CDR3, as DNA: TGTGCCAGTAGTGCAGGACTAGCGGGAGCTTTCACAGATACGCAGTATTTT. Amino acid sequence: CASSAGLAGAFTDTQYF. The whole variable domain, filled in from reference TRBV19 and TRBJ2-3, reads DGGITQSPKYLFRKEGQNVTLSCEQNLNHDAMYWYRQDPGQGLRLIYYSQIVNDFQKGDIAEGYSVSREKKESFPLTVTSAQKNPTAFYLCASSAGLAGAFTDTQYFGPGTRLTVL.